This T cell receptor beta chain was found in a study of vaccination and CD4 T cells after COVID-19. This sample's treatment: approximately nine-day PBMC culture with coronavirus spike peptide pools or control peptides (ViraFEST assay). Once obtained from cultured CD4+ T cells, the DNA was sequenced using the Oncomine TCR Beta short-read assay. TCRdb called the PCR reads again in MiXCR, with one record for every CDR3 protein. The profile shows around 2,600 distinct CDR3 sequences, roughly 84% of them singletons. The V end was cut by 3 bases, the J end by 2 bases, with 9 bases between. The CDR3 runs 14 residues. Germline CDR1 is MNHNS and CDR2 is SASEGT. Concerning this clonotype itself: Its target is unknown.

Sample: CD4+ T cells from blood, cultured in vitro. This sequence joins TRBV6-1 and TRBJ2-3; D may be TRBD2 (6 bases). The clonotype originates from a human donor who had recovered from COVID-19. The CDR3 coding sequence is TGTGCCAGCAGTGATCAGCGGGCCACAGATACGCAGTATTTT. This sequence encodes CASSDQRATDTQYF.